These T cell receptor beta chains were read from a single sample in a study of blood T cell repertoires in COVID-19. The data were produced by immunoSEQ multiplex PCR, yet TCRdb's version contains in-frame clones alone and is incomplete. In the table there are hundreds of thousands of clones, approximately 89% of which are singletons. Source material: peripheral blood. All receptors come from a woman in her forties or fifties who had recovered from COVID-19. The CDR3 runs from the conserved cysteine through the conserved F or W. D genes are given only for firm matches. A row's size may be missing; if present it is once, few, many or a size class.

CDR3,DNA,V,length,D,J,size
CASSLARRASGRKDEQYF,TGTGCCAGCAGTTTGGCCAGACGGGCGTCAGGGAGGAAAGACGAGCAGTACTTC,TRBV28,18,.,TRBJ2-7,.
CASSAGTGLDTIYF,TGTGCCAGCAGCGCCGGGACAGGGCTAGACACCATATATTTT,TRBV11-2,14,TRBD1,TRBJ1-3,.
CASSLGANYGYTF,TGTGCCAGCAGCCTTGGGGCGAACTATGGCTACACCTTC,TRBV6-5,13,.,TRBJ1-2,.
CASSYDKYYGYTF,TGTGCCAGCAGTTACGACAAGTATTATGGCTACACCTTC,TRBV6-2/TRBV6-3,13,.,TRBJ1-2,.
CSASSGTRFGEQFF,TGCAGTGCCAGTAGCGGAACCCGATTTGGAGAGCAGTTCTTC,TRBV20-1,14,.,TRBJ2-1,.
CASSLTPGGAGELFF,TGTGCCAGCAGTTTAACCCCAGGGGGAGCCGGGGAGCTGTTTTTT,TRBV28,15,TRBD1,TRBJ2-2,.
CASSLYGDYGYTF,TGTGCCAGCAGTTTATACGGGGACTATGGCTACACCTTC,TRBV28,13,.,TRBJ1-2,.
CSAGGLVDDEQYF,TGCAGTGCTGGTGGACTAGTTGACGACGAGCAGTACTTC,TRBV20-1,13,TRBD2,TRBJ2-7,.
CSASAYGYTF,TGCAGTGCTAGTGCGTATGGCTACACCTTC,TRBV20-1,10,.,TRBJ1-2,.
CASSPGTGSSYNEQFF,TGCGCCAGCAGCCCGGGGACTGGTAGCTCCTACAATGAGCAGTTCTTC,TRBV4-1,16,.,TRBJ2-1,.
CASRPDRTEAFF,TGTGCCAGCAGACCCGACAGGACTGAAGCTTTCTTT,TRBV6-5,12,.,TRBJ1-1,.
CASSYLLAGNTDTQYF,TGTGCCAGCAGTTACTTGCTAGCAGGAAACACAGATACGCAGTATTTT,TRBV6-6,16,.,TRBJ2-3,.
CASSLSGVHQPQHF,TGTGCCAGCAGTTTATCAGGGGTTCATCAGCCCCAGCATTTT,TRBV28,14,.,TRBJ1-5,.
CASRRTHLLDEQFF,TGTGCCAGCAGGCGGACTCATTTGTTGGATGAGCAGTTCTTC,TRBV2,14,.,TRBJ2-1,few
CASSVLGGGEKLFF,TGTGCCAGCAGTGTACTTGGGGGGGGTGAAAAACTGTTTTTT,TRBV2,14,.,TRBJ1-4,.
CAYDRVGPPLHF,TGTGCCTATGACAGGGTCGGACCACCCCTCCACTTT,TRBV30,12,TRBD1,TRBJ1-6,.
CASGGLGDEQFF,TGTGCTAGTGGGGGGTTAGGGGATGAGCAGTTCTTC,TRBV12-5,12,.,TRBJ2-1,.
CASSRKREHNEQFF,TGTGCCAGCAGCCGAAAACGGGAGCATAATGAGCAGTTCTTC,TRBV3-1/TRBV3-2,14,.,TRBJ2-1,.
CASRGLGQPQHF,TGTGCCAGTAGAGGACTCGGCCAGCCCCAGCATTTT,TRBV19,12,.,TRBJ1-5,.
CASGRISYGYTF,TGTGCCAGCGGGAGGATCAGCTATGGCTACACCTTC,TRBV7-9,12,.,TRBJ1-2,.
CASSLDRVVDTQYF,TGTGCCAGCAGCTTAGACAGGGTTGTAGATACGCAGTATTTT,TRBV11-2,14,.,TRBJ2-3,.
CASSQYLRSYGYTF,TGCGCCAGCAGTCAATACCTGCGTTCCTATGGCTACACCTTC,TRBV23-1,14,.,TRBJ1-2,.
CASSFDRTGANVLTF,TGTGCCAGCAGCTTTGACAGGACTGGGGCCAACGTCCTGACTTTC,TRBV5-8,15,.,TRBJ2-6,once
CASSLRYVAGADEQFF,TGTGCCAGCAGCTTACGGTACGTTGCGGGGGCGGATGAGCAGTTCTTC,TRBV11-3,16,.,TRBJ2-1,.
CAISESTLNLEGYTF,TGTGCCATCAGTGAGTCGACCCTCAACCTAGAGGGCTACACCTTC,TRBV10-3,15,.,TRBJ1-2,.
CASSLPTKRTEAFF,TGTGCCAGCAGCTTGCCTACCAAGAGGACTGAAGCTTTCTTT,TRBV5-5,14,.,TRBJ1-1,.
CSVIADRYEQYF,TGCAGCGTTATAGCGGATCGTTACGAGCAGTACTTC,TRBV29-1,12,.,TRBJ2-7,.
CASSLSAGGGGYTF,TGTGCCAGCAGTTTATCGGCAGGGGGCGGTGGCTACACCTTC,TRBV27,14,TRBD1,TRBJ1-2,.
CASSQEVGEAFF,TGTGCCAGCAGCCAGGAAGTTGGTGAAGCTTTCTTT,TRBV11-3,12,.,TRBJ1-1,.
CASSLAGGVEKLFF,TGTGCCAGCAGCTTGGCCGGGGGAGTTGAAAAACTGTTTTTT,TRBV5-6,14,.,TRBJ1-4,.
CASSPRKFAGDRNQPQHF,TGTGCCAGCAGTCCCCGAAAATTCGCGGGGGACCGCAATCAGCCCCAGCATTTT,TRBV6-6,18,.,TRBJ1-5,.
CASSPPGQGRNEQFF,TGTGCCAGCAGCCCTCCGGGACAGGGTAGGAATGAGCAGTTCTTC,TRBV28,15,TRBD1,TRBJ2-1,.
CASSEGRGGSGNTIYF,TGTGCCAGCAGTGAAGGTAGAGGGGGCTCTGGAAACACCATATATTTT,TRBV2,16,.,TRBJ1-3,.
CASSLAGTGYSYNEQFF,TGTGCCAGCAGCTTAGCGGGAACAGGCTACTCCTACAATGAGCAGTTCTTC,TRBV7-2,17,.,TRBJ2-1,.
CASSPFRGVEQYF,TGTGCCAGCAGTCCTTTCCGGGGGGTCGAGCAGTACTTC,TRBV6-6,13,TRBD2,TRBJ2-7,once
CASSVSSGIGNEQFF,TGTGCCAGCAGCGTGTCTAGCGGGATAGGCAATGAGCAGTTCTTC,TRBV6-5,15,TRBD2,TRBJ2-1,.
CASRKLGTGRTPLHF,TGTGCCAGCAGAAAGTTAGGGACAGGAAGGACGCCCCTCCACTTT,TRBV7-6,15,TRBD1,TRBJ1-6,.
CAWTKGPEDEQYF,TGTGCCTGGACAAAGGGTCCGGAGGACGAGCAGTACTTC,TRBV30,13,.,TRBJ2-7,.
CASSSDGTATDTQYF,TGCGCCAGCAGCTCTGACGGGACAGCTACAGATACGCAGTATTTT,TRBV5-1,15,TRBD1,TRBJ2-3,.
CASSHYPRGDEQFF,TGCGCCAGCAGCCACTATCCGAGAGGAGATGAGCAGTTCTTC,TRBV4-3,14,.,TRBJ2-1,.
CASRRTSGTGYTF,TGTGCCAGCAGACGGACCTCAGGGACAGGCTACACCTTC,TRBV28,13,.,TRBJ1-2,once
CSASTPSGHGYEQYF,TGCAGTGCTAGTACTCCTAGCGGGCACGGCTACGAGCAGTACTTC,TRBV20-1,15,TRBD2,TRBJ2-7,.
CASSVDPQGGIRDTQYF,TGCGCCAGCAGCGTGGACCCACAGGGAGGGATCAGGGATACGCAGTATTTT,TRBV5-1,17,.,TRBJ2-3,once
CASSINGNYGYTF,TGTGCCAGTAGTATCAACGGGAACTATGGCTACACCTTC,TRBV19,13,.,TRBJ1-2,.
CASSEGQGGNTEAFF,TGTGCCAGCAGCGAGGGACAGGGGGGGAACACTGAAGCTTTCTTT,TRBV9,15,TRBD1,TRBJ1-1,.
CASSLTSGSNEQFF,TGTGCCAGCAGCTTGACTAGCGGGAGCAATGAGCAGTTCTTC,TRBV7-2,14,TRBD2,TRBJ2-1,.
CAISDPGTVIYGYTF,TGTGCCATCAGTGACCCCGGGACAGTGATCTATGGCTACACCTTC,TRBV10-3,15,TRBD1,TRBJ1-2,.
CASSLGLELGELFF,TGTGCCAGCAGCTTGGGACTAGAGCTCGGGGAGCTGTTTTTT,TRBV7-2,14,TRBD2,TRBJ2-2,.
CASSFPRQGADTEAFF,TGTGCCAGCAGCTTCCCCCGACAGGGGGCAGACACTGAAGCTTTCTTT,TRBV7-9,16,TRBD1,TRBJ1-1,.
CASSSTGGVNTEAFF,TGTGCCAGCAGCTCGACAGGGGGCGTGAACACTGAAGCTTTCTTT,TRBV28,15,TRBD1,TRBJ1-1,.
CASRAVRGQEAMNTEAFF,TGTGCCAGCCGAGCCGTAAGGGGACAAGAGGCAATGAACACTGAAGCTTTCTTT,TRBV7-2,18,.,TRBJ1-1,.
CASSLDVGGGELFF,TGCGCCAGCAGCTTGGACGTCGGTGGCGGGGAGCTGTTTTTT,TRBV5-1,14,.,TRBJ2-2,.